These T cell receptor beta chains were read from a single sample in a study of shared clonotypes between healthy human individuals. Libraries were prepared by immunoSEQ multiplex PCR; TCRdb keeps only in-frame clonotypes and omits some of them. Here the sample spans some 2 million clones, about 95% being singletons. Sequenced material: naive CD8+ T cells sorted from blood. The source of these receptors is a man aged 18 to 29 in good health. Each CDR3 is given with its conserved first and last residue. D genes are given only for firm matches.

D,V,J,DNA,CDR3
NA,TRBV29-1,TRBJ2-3,TGCAGCGTTGCTGCCCCTGGCACAGATACGCAGTATTTT,CSVAAPGTDTQYF
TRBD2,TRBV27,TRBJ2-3,TGTGCCAGCCGGGGGGGAGTCAGCACAGATACGCAGTATTTT,CASRGGVSTDTQYF
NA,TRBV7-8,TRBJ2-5,TGTGCCAGCAGATCTGATCGGGACATCGAAGAGACCCAGTACTTC,CASRSDRDIEETQYF
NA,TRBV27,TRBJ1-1,TGTGCCAGCAGTTTTACGGGGAACGGGGAAGCTTTCTTT,CASSFTGNGEAFF
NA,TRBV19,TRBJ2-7,TGTGCCAGTAGTATAGTATCCCGGGGCGAGCAGTACTTC,CASSIVSRGEQYF
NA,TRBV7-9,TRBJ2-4,TGTGCCAGCAGCGAAGGACTGGAAAACATTCAGTACTTC,CASSEGLENIQYF
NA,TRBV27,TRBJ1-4,TGTGCCAGCGGACTACAGGGAGGAGGCGAAAAACTGTTTTTT,CASGLQGGGEKLFF
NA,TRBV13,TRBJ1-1,TGTGCCAGCAGCTCCGGGGGCAGTCAGAACACTGAAGCTTTCTTT,CASSSGGSQNTEAFF
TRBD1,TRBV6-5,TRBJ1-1,TGTGCCAGCAGCTTAACAGGGGGGTGGTCTGAAGCTTTCTTT,CASSLTGGWSEAFF
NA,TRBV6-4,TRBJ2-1,TGTGCCAGCAGTGACTCGAAGGCCGGTGAGCAGTTCTTC,CASSDSKAGEQFF
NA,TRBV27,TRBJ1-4,TGTGCCAGCAGTTTATACACAGGGACGACTAATGAAAAACTGTTTTTT,CASSLYTGTTNEKLFF